This T cell receptor (beta chain) was documented in a study of T cell changes during pregnancy in multiple sclerosis. The method was immunoSEQ multiplex PCR; TCRdb's version includes in-frame clones alone and lacks a portion of them. Altogether 65,000 to 95,000 clones are present, 85% to 95% being singletons, with the ten largest covering about 2.5%. J lost 0 bases, V lost 7 bases, and 1 base had no gene match. This CDR3 contains 14 residues. Germline CDR1 SNHLY, CDR2 FYNNEI. Specimen: peripheral blood, collected after pregnancy. The TCR comes from a female donor in good health, enrolled as a control in a pregnancy study. J is TRBJ2-3 and V is TRBV2, with 10 bases identical to TRBD2. The CDR3 bases are TGTGCCAGCAAACTAGCGGGGAGCACAGATACGCAGTATTTT. It encodes CASKLAGSTDTQYF.